This entry features one T cell receptor beta chain sequence. Its ends do not fully match the called genes, so a read error is possible. This sample stems from a study of blood T cell repertoires in COVID-19. On the study more broadly: Acute and convalescent COVID-19 samples came from the United States, Italy and Spain. T cells, B-cell-depleted T cells, or PBMCs provided the cDNA or gDNA that served as material.

In the original workflow: By means of reference gene primer amplification, nucleated cell counts were estimated. Data came from immunoSEQ multiplex PCR; TCRdb stores just in-frame clones and leaves some out. The V and J calls and clone size are taken from that table; D and trimming were inferred from the DNA. There are some 250,000 clones in the sample; approximately 78% occur only once, and around 12% lies in the top ten. The V gene's germline CDR1 is SGHNT and CDR2 YYREEE (reference sequence). The CDR3 contains 12 residues. Sequencing was carried out using peripheral blood. This receptor was obtained from a woman aged 55-75 years with active or convalescent COVID-19. The chain carries TRBV5-4 and TRBJ2-7; 12 bases map to TRBD1. The CDR3 DNA is TGTGCCAGCAGCCGGGACAGGGGGCCCTATTTTTTC. This gives the protein CASSRDRGPYFF. The variable domain in full, completed from reference TRBV5-4 and TRBJ2-7, reads ETGVTQSPTHLIKTRGQQVTLRCSSQSGHNTVSWYQQALGQGPQFIFQYYREEENGRGNFPPRFSGLQFPNYSSELNVNALELDDSALYLCASSRDRGPYFFGPGTRLTVT.